The 15 T cell receptor beta chains given below trace back to one sample, sequenced in a study of yellow fever vaccine responses in identical twins. TCRdb fed the RT-PCR reads into MiXCR, producing one record per CDR3 protein. In the table there are 3,000 to 4,000 distinct CDR3 sequences, roughly 81% of which are singletons. The sample was T cells from blood (PBMCs), unsorted or a sorted subset (not recorded which), taken before or after yellow fever vaccination (not recorded which). The receptors were sampled from a woman aged 18-30 years who received the yellow fever vaccine.

This clonotype has only one observation. The V gene is TRBV13, the J gene TRBJ2-7; TRBD1 matches 7 bases. Per the germline V gene, CDR1 is PRHDT and CDR2 is FYEKMQ (reference sequence). CDR3 length: 14 amino acids. V shed 6 bases and J 3 bases; nucleotides not matched to a gene: 8. The CDR3 DNA reads as TGTGCCAGCAGGTCGGTAGGGGGCAACTACGAGCAGTACTTC. Its protein product is CASRSVGGNYEQYF.

V is TRBV7-8 and J is TRBJ1-5; D may be TRBD1 (5 bases). The CDR3 extends over 20 amino acids. The germline V gene encodes CDR1 SGHVS and CDR2 FQNEAQ. Trimming left V 5 bases short and J 0 bases short, with 26 bases between. The CDR3 coding sequence is TGTGCCAGCAGCCACAAACCTGGGGGGGTACCCCTTAATAGCAATCAGCCCCAGCATTTT. As protein: CASSHKPGGVPLNSNQPQHF. Complete variable domain (other parts from reference TRBV7-8 and TRBJ1-5): GAGVSQSPRYKVAKRGQDVALRCDPISGHVSLFWYQQALGQGPEFLTYFQNEAQLDKSGLPSDRFFAERPEGSVSTLKIQRTQQEDSAVYLCASSHKPGGVPLNSNQPQHFGDGTRLSIL.

The chain carries TRBV10-1 and TRBJ1-6, with D possibly being TRBD1 (5 bases). CDR1 and CDR2 from the germline V gene are WNHNN and SYGVQD (reference sequence). The CDR3 sequence is 16 residues long. The V gene lost 9 bases and the J gene lost 2 bases, with 17 bases spanning the gap. CDR3 in DNA: TGCGCCAGGGTAGCAACAGGCCTAACCTATAATTCACCCCTCCACTTT. This codes for CARVATGLTYNSPLHF.

The chain couples TRBV4-3 to TRBJ2-5; the D gene is possibly TRBD1 (6 bases). V lost 4 bases and J lost 2, with 11 bases in between. Germline CDR1 LGHNA, CDR2 YSLEER. This CDR3 spans 14 amino acids. The CDR3 loop is CASSPRQAQETQYF. CDR3 bases: TGCGCCAGCAGCCCCAGACAGGCGCAAGAGACCCAGTACTTC.

V gene TRBV11-3 combines with J gene TRBJ2-1; D uncertain. The V and J ends lost 1 base and 9 bases respectively, with 7 bases between them. The CDR3 consists of 12 residues. Germline-derived CDR1 and CDR2 are SGHNT and YENEEA. CDR3 loop: CASSLVSGEQFF. CDR3 DNA: TGTGCCAGCAGCTTAGTTTCGGGTGAGCAGTTCTTC.

The gene calls are TRBV29-1 and TRBJ2-1; D unresolved. The CDR3 length is 13 residues. Germline CDR1 SQVTM, CDR2 ANQGSEA. V dropped 6 bases and J dropped 4 bases, with 13 bases sitting between them. CDR3: CSVGGSPYNEQFF. CDR3 coding DNA: TGCAGCGTGGGCGGATCGCCTTACAATGAGCAGTTCTTC.

This chain uses TRBV28 with TRBJ2-3; either TRBD1 or TRBD2 may fit D (6 bases each). From germline, CDR1 is MDHEN and CDR2 SYDVKM. V lost 6 bases and J 3 bases, leaving 19 bases between the germline ends. CDR3 length equals 16 residues. This CDR3 reads CASRPVQRGGTDTQYF. CDR3 DNA: TGTGCCAGCAGGCCAGTCCAGAGAGGGGGGACAGATACGCAGTATTTT.

The J gene is TRBJ2-1, the V gene TRBV2, with 7 positions matching TRBD1. The CDR3 is 15 amino acids. V lost 3 bases and J lost 1; bases outside the gene matches: 3. CDR1 is SNHLY and CDR2 is FYNNEI in the germline V gene. CDR3 sequence reads: CASSEGRGSYNEQFF. The CDR3, as DNA: TGTGCCAGCAGTGAGGGCAGGGGGTCCTACAATGAGCAGTTCTTC. Using reference TRBV2 and TRBJ2-1 for the parts outside the CDR3, the full variable domain is EPEVTQTPSHQVTQMGQEVILRCVPISNHLYFYWYRQILGQKVEFLVSFYNNEISEKSEIFDDQFSVERPDGSNFTLKIRSTKLEDSAMYFCASSEGRGSYNEQFFGPGTRLTVL.

This chain joins TRBV11-1 and TRBJ2-7; D tentatively reads TRBD1 or TRBD2 (5 bases each). The V gene's germline CDR1 is SGHAT and CDR2 FQDESV (reference sequence). The CDR3 sequence is 12 residues long. Trimming removed 5 bases at V and 6 bases at J, with 11 bases between. In DNA form, the CDR3 reads TGTGCCAGCAGCGAGGGGATTTCCGAGCAGTACTTC. This codes for CASSEGISEQYF.

This sequence joins TRBV18 and TRBJ2-3; 11 bases line up with TRBD2. CDR1 is KGHSH, CDR2 LQKENI, per germline. This CDR3 comprises 16 residues. J gave up 7 bases and V 1 base, and 7 bases lay outside the gene matches. The chain's CDR3 is CASSPQLAGERNTQYF. In DNA form, the CDR3 reads TGTGCCAGCTCACCACAACTAGCGGGGGAGCGTAATACGCAGTATTTT.

The rearrangement joins TRBV6-4 to TRBJ2-7, with D hard to call. Trimming took off 4 bases at V and 3 bases at J, with 22 bases between the two ends. The CDR3 covers 17 residues. CDR1 and CDR2 from the germline V gene are MRHNA and SNTAGT. CDR3 in DNA: TGTGCCAGCAGTGGCTCCCGGGTGCGTTTGAGTGGCTACGAGCAGTACTTC. Translated: CASSGSRVRLSGYEQYF.

The rearrangement links TRBV11-1 to TRBJ2-5; TRBD2 is a possible D gene (5 bases). Germline CDR1 and CDR2: SGHAT and FQDESV (reference sequence). The CDR3 runs to 12 residues. V gave up 2 bases and J gave up 5 bases, with 6 bases separating them. The CDR3, as DNA: TGTGCCAGCAGCTTATGGGAGGAGACCCAGTACTTC. It codes for CASSLWEETQYF.

This chain links TRBV5-6 with TRBJ1-5; D not resolved. Germline V gene data show CDR1 as SGHDT and CDR2 as YYEEEE. V was pared by 0 bases and J by 2 bases, with 0 bases between. The CDR3 sequence is 12 residues long. The CDR3 bases are TGTGCCAGCAGCTTGGGCAATCAGCCCCAGCATTTT. It codes for CASSLGNQPQHF.

This chain joins TRBV12-3 or TRBV12-4 and TRBJ1-2; D is ambiguous. With 7 bases removed from V and 2 bases from J, the gap between germline ends came to 17 bases. The CDR3 runs to 15 residues. The CDR3 is CASTPEKSLNYGYTF. The DNA of the CDR3 is TGTGCCAGCACCCCAGAGAAGAGTTTAAACTATGGCTACACCTTC.

CDR3 DNA: TGCGCCAGCAGTCAACCATCGACAGTTTACAATGAGCAGTTCTTC. Translation gives CASSQPSTVYNEQFF. This rearrangement joins TRBV23-1 to TRBJ2-1; D perhaps matches TRBD1 (5 bases). TRBV23-1 is an open reading frame whose function is uncertain. Trimming cost V 2 bases and J 4 bases, with 12 bases left between them. This CDR3 is built from 15 residues.